This T cell receptor beta chain comes out of a study of blood T cell repertoires in COVID-19. Per the original data handling: Using reference gene primer amplification, nucleated cell counts were estimated. Assay used: immunoSEQ multiplex PCR; TCRdb lists only in-frame clones, some missing. The V and J calls and the clone size are those of that table, but D and trimming were determined from the DNA. The sample has 130,000 or so clones; roughly three quarters are singletons. The CDR3 contains 15 residues. V lost 4 bases and J lost 2; bases outside the gene matches: 4. Germline loops: CDR1 LGHDT, CDR2 YNNKEL (reference sequence).

Sequencing input: peripheral blood. The rearrangement uses TRBV3-1 (or the pseudogene TRBV3-2) and TRBJ1-1; 10 positions agree with TRBD1. The sequence was obtained from a woman between 70 and 85 years old with acute or convalescent COVID-19. CDR3 region: CASSLGQGGNTEAFF. The CDR3 nucleotides are TGTGCCAGCAGCCTCGGACAGGGGGGAAACACTGAAGCTTTCTTT.